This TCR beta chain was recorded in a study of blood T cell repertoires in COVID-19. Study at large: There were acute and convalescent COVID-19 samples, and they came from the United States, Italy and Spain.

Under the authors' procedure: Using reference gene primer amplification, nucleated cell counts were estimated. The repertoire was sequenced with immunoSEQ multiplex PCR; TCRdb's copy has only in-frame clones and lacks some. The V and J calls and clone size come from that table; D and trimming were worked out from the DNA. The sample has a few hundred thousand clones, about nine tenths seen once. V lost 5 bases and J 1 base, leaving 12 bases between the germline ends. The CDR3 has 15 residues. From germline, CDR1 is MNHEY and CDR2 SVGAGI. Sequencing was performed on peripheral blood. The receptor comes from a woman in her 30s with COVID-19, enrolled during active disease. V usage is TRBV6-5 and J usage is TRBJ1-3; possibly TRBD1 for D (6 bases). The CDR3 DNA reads TGTGCCAGCAGTCGGGACATAACTTCTGGAAACACCATATATTTT. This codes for CASSRDITSGNTIYF.